These 13 T cell receptor beta chains were all obtained from the same sample, sequenced in a study of blood T cell repertoires in COVID-19. The method was immunoSEQ multiplex PCR; TCRdb's version includes in-frame clones alone and lacks a portion of them. The sample has 110,000 or so clones, over 75% seen once. Sequencing was done on a sample of peripheral blood. The receptors stem from a woman aged 70-85 years with acute or convalescent COVID-19.

The V gene is TRBV5-1, the J gene TRBJ2-5; 7 bases are shared with TRBD1. V lost 8 bases and J lost 2; bases outside the gene matches: 9. Per germline, CDR1 SGHRS and CDR2 YFSETQ. This CDR3 is 14 amino acids long. In DNA form, the CDR3 reads TGCGCCAGAAGCGAAGCGGACAGGCAAGAGACCCAGTACTTC. Translated: CARSEADRQETQYF.

The rearrangement links TRBV4-1 to TRBJ2-2; 7 positions agree with TRBD2. V lost 1 base, J lost 6 bases, and 11 bases stayed unmatched. CDR3 length: 17 residues. In germline, CDR1 is MGHRA, CDR2 YSYEKL. The CDR3 bases are TGCGCCAGCAGCCAAGTTATACTAGCGCTCACCCCCGGGGAGCTGTTTTTT. Translating gives CASSQVILALTPGELFF.

This chain links TRBV19 with TRBJ2-1, with TRBD1 identical over 9 bases. Germline V lookup: CDR1 LNHDA, CDR2 SQIVND (reference sequence). The V and J ends lost 2 bases and 3 bases, in that order; junction bases with no gene match: 8. CDR3 length: 17 amino acids. CDR3 coding DNA: TGTGCCAGTAGTATAAGGGGTGGGGGACAGGGCTACAATGAGCAGTTCTTC. Its translation is CASSIRGGGQGYNEQFF.

This clone showed up just once. The chain is built from TRBV5-8 and TRBJ1-2, with TRBD1 identical over 7 bases. The ends lost 4 bases at V and 2 bases at J; junction bases unmatched: 8. This CDR3 has 15 amino acids. The germline gives CDR1 SGHTS, CDR2 YDEGEE. CDR3 in amino acids: CASSPGIQGNYGYTF. In DNA form, the CDR3 reads TGTGCCAGCAGCCCGGGAATACAGGGGAACTATGGCTACACCTTC. The whole variable domain, filled in from reference TRBV5-8 and TRBJ1-2, reads EAGVTQSPTHLIKTRGQQATLRCSPISGHTSVYWYQQALGLGLQFLLWYDEGEERNRGNFPPRFSGRQFPNYSSELNVNALELEDSALYLCASSPGIQGNYGYTFGSGTRLTVV.

CDR3 sequence reads: CASSFSRSKKRAGYGYTF. CDR3 in DNA: TGTGCCAGCAGCTTTAGCAGGTCCAAAAAAAGGGCGGGCTATGGCTACACCTTC. V and J are TRBV13 and TRBJ1-2; D uncertain. The V end lost 3 bases, the J end lost 4 bases, and 24 bases lay between the germline ends. The CDR3 contains 18 residues. Germline CDR1 reads PRHDT; CDR2 reads FYEKMQ (reference sequence). Complete variable domain (other parts from reference TRBV13 and TRBJ1-2): AAGVIQSPRHLIKEKRETATLKCYPIPRHDTVYWYQQGPGQDPQFLISFYEKMQSDKGSIPDRFSAQQFSDYHSELNMSSLELGDSALYFCASSFSRSKKRAGYGYTFGSGTRLTVV.

This clone occurred once. This chain uses TRBV5-1 with TRBJ2-1; the D gene is possibly TRBD1 (5 bases). Germline CDR1 reads SGHRS; CDR2 reads YFSETQ. This CDR3 has 14 residues. Trimming pared 2 bases from V and 5 bases from J, leaving 11 bases between. The chain's CDR3 is CASSLWGRNNEQFF. The CDR3 bases are TGCGCCAGCAGCTTATGGGGCAGAAACAATGAGCAGTTCTTC.

This chain links TRBV9 with TRBJ1-1, with D tentatively TRBD1 (6 bases). The CDR3 spans 14 residues. Germline V gene sequence: CDR1 SGDLS, CDR2 YYNGEE. Deletions cut 4 bases from V and 0 bases from J, with 10 bases between. The CDR3 here is CASSPRTVNTEAFF. The CDR3 nucleotides are TGTGCCAGCAGCCCCCGGACAGTGAACACTGAAGCTTTCTTT.

V is TRBV5-4 and J is TRBJ2-7; the D gene is possibly TRBD2 (6 bases). V lost 4 bases and J 0 bases, leaving 23 bases between the germline ends. The CDR3 length is 18 residues. Germline values: CDR1 SGHNT, CDR2 YYREEE (reference sequence). CDR3 region: CASSIDSSSGVNSYEQYF. CDR3 DNA: TGTGCCAGCAGCATAGACTCGTCTTCGGGGGTTAACTCCTACGAGCAGTACTTC. The complete variable domain, with remaining parts taken from reference TRBV5-4 and TRBJ2-7, reads ETGVTQSPTHLIKTRGQQVTLRCSSQSGHNTVSWYQQALGQGPQFIFQYYREEENGRGNFPPRFSGLQFPNYSSELNVNALELDDSALYLCASSIDSSSGVNSYEQYFGPGTRLTVT.

The chain joins TRBV9 to TRBJ1-6, with 8 bases fitting TRBD1. Germline V gene data show CDR1 as SGDLS and CDR2 as YYNGEE. The CDR3 extends over 15 amino acids. V lost 3 bases and J lost 10; bases outside the gene matches: 9. As DNA, the CDR3 is TGTGCCAGCAGCGAAAGACAGGGGCGAGGCTCACCCCTCCACTTT. Protein sequence: CASSERQGRGSPLHF.

There are a few counts of this clone. The chain uses TRBV28 and TRBJ2-1, with 11 bases matching TRBD2. Germline CDR1 MDHEN, CDR2 SYDVKM. Trimming at V came to 4 bases and at J to 8 bases, leaving 16 bases not matched to a gene. The CDR3 consists of 18 residues. CDR3 sequence reads: CASSSASRLAGKGDEQFF. CDR3 nucleotide sequence: TGTGCCAGCAGTTCCGCCTCACGACTAGCGGGAAAAGGGGATGAGCAGTTCTTC.

The V gene is TRBV10-3, the J gene TRBJ2-3; 8 positions match TRBD2. The CDR3 is 13 residues long. The germline V gene has CDR1 ENHRY and CDR2 SYGVKD. Trimming cost V 4 bases and J 6 bases; bases outside gene matches: 3. The CDR3 spells CAISGAGEDTQYF. CDR3 nucleotides: TGTGCCATCAGTGGAGCGGGGGAGGATACGCAGTATTTT.

V usage is TRBV15 and J usage is TRBJ2-3; D is ambiguous. The CDR3 consists of 15 residues. Germline assignment: CDR1 LNHNV and CDR2 YYDKDF (reference sequence). Between the trimmed V and J ends, which lost 2 bases and 5 bases, there was a span of 14 bases. The chain's CDR3 is CATSRSPQVGDTQYF. In DNA, the CDR3 is TGTGCCACCAGCAGATCCCCCCAGGTTGGAGATACGCAGTATTTT. Based on the CDR3 plus reference TRBV15 and TRBJ2-3, the full variable domain is DAMVIQNPRYQVTQFGKPVTLSCSQTLNHNVMYWYQQKSSQAPKLLFHYYDKDFNNEADTPDNFQSRRPNTSFCFLDIRSPGLGDTAMYLCATSRSPQVGDTQYFGPGTRLTVL.

This chain links TRBV24-1 with TRBJ2-2; maybe TRBD2 (5 bases). CDR1 and CDR2 from the germline V gene are KGHDR and SFDVKD. With 3 bases removed from V and 0 bases from J, the gap between germline ends came to 13 bases. The CDR3 sequence is 17 residues long. The CDR3 is CATSDTLLGANTGELFF. CDR3 DNA: TGTGCCACCAGTGATACTTTACTAGGCGCGAACACCGGGGAGCTGTTTTTT.